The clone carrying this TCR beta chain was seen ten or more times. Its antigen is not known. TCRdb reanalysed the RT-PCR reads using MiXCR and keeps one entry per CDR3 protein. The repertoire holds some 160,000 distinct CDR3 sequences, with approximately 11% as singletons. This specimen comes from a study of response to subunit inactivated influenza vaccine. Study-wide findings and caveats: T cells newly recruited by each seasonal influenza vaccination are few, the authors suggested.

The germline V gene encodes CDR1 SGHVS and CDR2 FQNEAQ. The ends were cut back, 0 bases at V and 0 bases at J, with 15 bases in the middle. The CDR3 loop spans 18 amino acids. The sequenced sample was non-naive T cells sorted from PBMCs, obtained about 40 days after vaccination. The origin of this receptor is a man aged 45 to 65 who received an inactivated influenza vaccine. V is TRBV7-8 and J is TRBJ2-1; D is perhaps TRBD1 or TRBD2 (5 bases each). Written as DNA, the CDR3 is TGTGCCAGCAGCTTAGCGCACGGGACCTCAAGCTCCTACAATGAGCAGTTCTTC. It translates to CASSLAHGTSSSYNEQFF.